One sample yielded the 25 T cell receptor beta chains listed below, sequenced in a study of control samples from healthy donors and cancer patients. The assay was immunoSEQ multiplex PCR, and TCRdb's table has in-frame clones only and misses some. The sample lists 150,000 to 200,000 clones, over 85% occurring once. Sequencing used blood. Receptor source: a man between 25 and 39 years old in good health.

The rearrangement joins TRBV27 to TRBJ2-5; 9 bases align to TRBD1. This CDR3 is built from 19 residues. Per the germline V gene, CDR1 is MNHEY and CDR2 is SMNVEV (reference sequence). V lost 6 bases, J lost 2 bases, and 19 bases stayed unmatched. The CDR3 coding sequence is TGTGCCAGCAGGGGAACCCCGGACAGGGGTAAGGAAAAGCAAGAGACCCAGTACTTC. It encodes CASRGTPDRGKEKQETQYF.

The rearrangement uses TRBV9 and TRBJ1-1, with no clear D. The V and J ends lost 4 bases and 4 bases respectively, with 17 bases between them. The CDR3 is 15 amino acids. Germline V gene sequence: CDR1 SGDLS, CDR2 YYNGEE. The CDR3 coding sequence is TGTGCCAGCAGCTTATCACAAGGTCGAGGCACTGAAGCTTTCTTT. It is translated as CASSLSQGRGTEAFF.

This clone was seen once. The chain carries TRBV7-2 and TRBJ2-6; no clear D gene. This CDR3 has 16 residues. The V gene lost 3 bases and the J gene lost 3 bases, with 12 bases spanning the gap. CDR1 is SGHTA and CDR2 is FQGNSA in the germline V gene. The CDR3 sequence is CASSLGTGFGANVLTF. The CDR3 DNA reads TGTGCCAGCAGCTTGGGAACCGGGTTTGGGGCCAACGTCCTGACTTTC.

The chain combines TRBV3-1 (or the pseudogene TRBV3-2) with TRBJ2-3; no reliable D call. The CDR3 has 14 residues. Germline assignment: CDR1 LGHDT and CDR2 YNNKEL (reference sequence). V gave up 0 bases and J gave up 1 base, with 5 bases separating them. The CDR3 reads CASSQETGTDTQYF. The CDR3 DNA reads TGTGCCAGCAGCCAAGAAACGGGCACAGATACGCAGTATTTT.

The rearrangement links TRBV24-1 to TRBJ1-1, with a tentative D call TRBD1 (5 bases). The CDR3 covers 15 residues. Germline values: CDR1 KGHDR, CDR2 SFDVKD. Trimming took 5 bases from V and 7 from J, leaving 19 bases between them. The DNA for the CDR3 is TGTGCCACCAGTGCCTCTGGGGCAGGAATTAATGAAGCTTTCTTT. It encodes CATSASGAGINEAFF.

The chain links TRBV27 to TRBJ2-6, with D unclear. The CDR3 runs to 18 residues. The V and J ends lost 4 bases and 1 base respectively, with 17 bases between them. Germline-derived CDR1 and CDR2 are MNHEY and SMNVEV (reference sequence). CDR3 sequence (DNA): TGTGCCAGCAGTTGGGTGTGGAGAGGACGGTCTGGGGCCAACGTCCTGACTTTC. This codes for CASSWVWRGRSGANVLTF.

The chain uses TRBV19 and TRBJ2-7, with no clear D. In germline, CDR1 is LNHDA, CDR2 SQIVND (reference sequence). This CDR3 has 14 amino acids. With 3 bases removed from V and 0 bases from J, the gap between germline ends came to 9 bases. CDR3 sequence: CASSMTDLSYEQYF. The CDR3 DNA reads as TGTGCCAGTAGTATGACCGACCTCTCCTACGAGCAGTACTTC. Drawing the rest from reference TRBV19 and TRBJ2-7, the complete variable domain is DGGITQSPKYLFRKEGQNVTLSCEQNLNHDAMYWYRQDPGQGLRLIYYSQIVNDFQKGDIAEGYSVSREKKESFPLTVTSAQKNPTAFYLCASSMTDLSYEQYFGPGTRLTVT.

The chain links TRBV27 to TRBJ1-4; D is ambiguous. Trimming shortened V by 2 bases and J by 6 bases, and 13 bases separated the two germline ends. Per the germline V gene, CDR1 is MNHEY and CDR2 is SMNVEV (reference sequence). The CDR3 has 15 residues. CDR3 in amino acids: CASSLARASDEKLFF. The CDR3 DNA sequence: TGTGCCAGCAGTTTAGCGAGGGCCTCGGATGAAAAACTGTTTTTT.

With respect to this clone: Other nucleotide sequences from this sample produce the same CDR3. The CDR3: CASSYSTGRTYEQYF. As DNA, the CDR3 is TGTGCCAGCAGTTACTCGACAGGAAGGACCTACGAGCAGTACTTC. The rearrangement joins TRBV6-2 or TRBV6-3 to TRBJ2-7; D might be TRBD1 (6 bases). The CDR3 runs to 15 residues. V lost 0 bases and J 2 bases, leaving 11 bases between the germline ends. Germline loops: CDR1 MNHEY, CDR2 SVGEGT.

This clone has only a few counts. The chain employs TRBV4-3 and TRBJ2-3; 7 bases are a match to TRBD2. Germline V gene lookup returns CDR1 LGHNA and CDR2 YSLEER. With 1 base clipped from V and 5 bases from J, the junction kept 6 bases outside the gene matches. The CDR3 spans 15 residues. The CDR3 DNA sequence: TGCGCCAGCAGCCAAGGGGAGGGACGGGGAGATACGCAGTATTTT. It specifies CASSQGEGRGDTQYF.

The CDR3: CAISEGHSYNSPLHF. Written as DNA, the CDR3 is TGTGCCATCAGTGAAGGGCACTCCTATAATTCACCCCTCCACTTT. V usage is TRBV10-3 and J usage is TRBJ1-6, with D unclear. CDR1 and CDR2 from the germline V gene are ENHRY and SYGVKD. The CDR3 is 15 amino acids. V was pared by 3 bases and J by 0 bases, with 6 bases between.

The rearrangement uses TRBV9 and TRBJ2-1; D is uncertain. This CDR3 is 16 amino acids long. Germline values: CDR1 SGDLS, CDR2 YYNGEE. Trimming took 3 bases from V and 0 from J, leaving 13 bases between them. CDR3: CASSADAHRSYNEQFF. CDR3 coding DNA: TGTGCCAGCAGCGCTGACGCACACCGCTCCTACAATGAGCAGTTCTTC. The variable domain in full, with the rest retrieved from reference TRBV9 and TRBJ2-1, is DSGVTQTPKHLITATGQRVTLRCSPRSGDLSVYWYQQSLDQGLQFLIQYYNGEERAKGNILERFSAQQFPDLHSELNLSSLELGDSALYFCASSADAHRSYNEQFFGPGTRLTVL.

The rearrangement uses TRBV20-1 and TRBJ2-7; D gene ambiguous. V lost 3 bases to trimming and J lost 1 base, with 4 bases between them. The CDR3 is 11 amino acids. Per the germline V gene, CDR1 is DFQATT and CDR2 is SNEGSKA (reference sequence). CDR3 loop: CSASNSYEQYF. CDR3 sequence (DNA): TGCAGTGCTAGCAATTCCTACGAGCAGTACTTC.

This clone appeared once. A read error may produce the germline difference seen at one junction end. The chain joins TRBV5-6 to TRBJ2-2; D gene ambiguous. Germline V CDR1 and CDR2: SGHDT, YYEEEE. The CDR3 covers 15 residues. In nucleotides, the CDR3 is TGTGCCAGCAGCTCCTCTGGGCAAAACATCGGGGAGCTGTTTTTT. It is translated as CASSSSGQNIGELFF.

The chain employs TRBV11-3 and TRBJ1-5; no firm D call. Trimming pared 4 bases from V and 2 bases from J, leaving 9 bases between. The CDR3 is 14 residues long. CDR1 SGHNT and CDR2 YENEEA come from the germline V gene. CDR3 sequence: CASSYRRRNQPQHF. CDR3 nucleotides: TGTGCCAGCAGCTACCGACGGCGCAATCAGCCCCAGCATTTT.

This chain uses TRBV4-3 with TRBJ1-1; D may be TRBD1 (5 bases). This CDR3 comprises 13 residues. Trimming pared 3 bases from V and 1 base from J, leaving 6 bases between. Germline CDR1 LGHNA, CDR2 YSLEER. As DNA, the CDR3 is TGCGCCAGCAGCCACACAGGGAACACTGAAGCTTTCTTT. It translates to CASSHTGNTEAFF.

The V gene is TRBV7-6, the J gene TRBJ1-2, with D possibly matching TRBD1 (6 bases). Germline CDR1 reads SGHVS; CDR2 reads FNYEAQ. This CDR3 region has 15 residues. V was trimmed by 0 bases and J by 3 bases, leaving 11 bases between them. The DNA of the CDR3 is TGTGCCAGCAGCTTAGCGAACACAGGGTACTATGGCTACACCTTC. The encoded protein is CASSLANTGYYGYTF.

This chain links TRBV11-3 with TRBJ2-1; TRBD1 matches at 9 bases. This CDR3 spans 13 amino acids. Germline CDR1 is SGHNT and CDR2 is YENEEA. V shed 3 bases and J 10 bases; nucleotides not matched to a gene: 4. The CDR3 is CASSFWTGEEQFF. CDR3 sequence (DNA): TGTGCCAGCAGCTTTTGGACAGGGGAGGAGCAGTTCTTC.

The J gene is TRBJ2-7, the V gene TRBV5-1; TRBD1 agrees at 8 bases. The CDR3 length is 14 residues. CDR1 SGHRS and CDR2 YFSETQ come from the germline V gene. V shed 4 bases, J shed 3 bases, and the junction held 6 bases outside the gene matches. The DNA for the CDR3 is TGCGCCAGCAGCCGAAACGGACAGGGCTACGAGCAGTACTTC. Encoded protein: CASSRNGQGYEQYF.

A note on this clone: One end of the junction varies from germline; a read error may be responsible. The V gene is TRBV7-8, the J gene TRBJ1-1; D remains unclear. The CDR3 runs to 15 residues. Per the germline V gene, CDR1 is SGHVS and CDR2 is FQNEAQ. CDR3 protein: CASSLAQAANTEAFF. The CDR3 nucleotides are TGTGCCAGCAGTTTAGCGCAGGCGGCGAACACTGAAGCTTTCTTT. The complete variable domain, with remaining parts taken from reference TRBV7-8 and TRBJ1-1, reads GAGVSQSPRYKVAKRGQDVALRCDPISGHVSLFWYQQALGQGPEFLTYFQNEAQLDKSGLPSDRFFAERPEGSVSTLKIQRTQQEDSAVYLCASSLAQAANTEAFFGQGTRLTVV.

The rearrangement links TRBV3-1 (or the pseudogene TRBV3-2) to TRBJ2-5, with D perhaps matching TRBD1 (7 bases). This CDR3 contains 15 residues. The ends were cut back, 0 bases at V and 10 bases at J, with 18 bases in the middle. Germline loops: CDR1 LGHDT, CDR2 YNNKEL (reference sequence). CDR3 protein: CASSQDAGGIGVQYF. The CDR3 DNA reads as TGTGCCAGCAGCCAAGATGCAGGGGGGATAGGGGTCCAGTACTTC.

J is TRBJ1-4 and V is TRBV13; D possibly corresponds to TRBD1 (5 bases). Trimming cost V 4 bases and J 4 bases, with 10 bases left between them. The CDR3 loop spans 14 amino acids. From germline, CDR1 is PRHDT and CDR2 FYEKMQ (reference sequence). CDR3 residues: CASSSAGLNEKLFF. CDR3 coding DNA: TGTGCCAGCAGCTCGGCGGGACTTAATGAAAAACTGTTTTTT.

This clone was counted once. The chain links TRBV2 to TRBJ2-7; 12 nucleotides match TRBD2. This CDR3 region has 15 residues. Germline loops: CDR1 SNHLY, CDR2 FYNNEI. With V trimmed by 6 bases and J by 3 bases, 6 bases remained unmatched. Here the CDR3 reads CASRATSGSHYEQYF. The CDR3 region has the DNA TGTGCCAGCAGAGCGACTAGCGGGAGCCACTACGAGCAGTACTTC.

V is TRBV4-2 and J is TRBJ2-5; possibly TRBD2 for D (6 bases). The CDR3 contains 13 residues. V was shortened by 4 bases and J by 2 bases, with 8 bases between the two germline ends. CDR1 is LGHNA and CDR2 is YNFKEQ in the germline V gene. The CDR3 DNA follows: TGTGCCAGCAGCCTGGGACTGCAAGAGACCCAGTACTTC. It encodes CASSLGLQETQYF.

This rearrangement joins TRBV20-1 to TRBJ2-1; 9 positions match TRBD2. The junction had 6 bases not matched to a gene; V was cut back by 3 bases and J by 0 bases. The CDR3 covers 16 residues. Germline CDR1 is DFQATT and CDR2 is SNEGSKA (reference sequence). The CDR3 DNA is TGCAGTGCTAGTTCGCGGGAGGGCCGCTCCTACAATGAGCAGTTCTTC. As protein: CSASSREGRSYNEQFF.